The T cell receptor (beta chain) described here comes from a study of T cell responses to AZD1222 COVID-19 vaccine (dated by TCRdb to the early 2020s). Regarding the complete study: TCR sequencing covered fewer than 250 trial participants: approximately 200 given two doses of AZD1222 and about 26 given two doses of MenACWY control vaccine. Trial participants were enrolled into age subgroups of 18-55, 56-69 and 70-plus years, which contained approximately 150, 28 and 58 TCR-sequenced participants, respectively. Here is what the overall study found, with its caveats: Epitopes outside the regions mutated in the B.1.351 and B.1.1.7 variants were reportedly recognized by nearly half of the unique spike-specific TCRs. Conclusions about previously exposed vaccinees are limited because only six or seven AZD1222 recipients were SARS-CoV-2 seropositive at baseline. The vaccine-associated CD4 TCRs covered the entire spike protein, and the dominant responses fell in regions 160-218 and 743-854. Most participants were white British and females outnumbered males, and the authors suggested that clonal diversity may have been underestimated. In the small 56-69-year group, the increase in depth fell short of significance, most likely because of low power. Spike-specific TCR breadth and depth rose significantly after two AZD1222 doses compared with day 0 and with MenACWY recipients. Because no samples from the day 14 peak response were available, repertoires could be characterized only after the peak T cell response.

Clipping removes 7 bases from V and 0 bases from J, with 5 as the unmatched junction base count. From its cysteine to its phenylalanine, the CDR3 spans 16 amino acids. The kept DNA is CDR3 alone, 48 bases in frame from the first base. Based on the germline V gene (reference sequence), the CDR1 and CDR2 sequences are LNHDA and SQIVND. Sample time point, as interpreted from the label and publication: about 28 days (+/-7) after the second vaccine dose. AZD1222 recipients given second doses at about 4 weeks or at about 12 weeks were pooled, since spike-specific TCR depth and breadth were not found to differ between the two schedules. The vaccinee samples were drawn from two UK trials, COV001 and COV002, one of which was a single-blind randomized controlled phase 2/3 trial testing AZD1222 (ChAdOx1 nCoV-19) in healthy adults. Trial participant PBMC samples were collected at day 0 and day 28 after the second dose for TCRbeta chain sequencing.

The CDR3 regions of human TCRbeta chains were analyzed by immunosequencing. The paper's processing steps were these. TCRs in the repertoires were compared against a reference library of SARS-CoV-2-specific TCRs that had been generated with the MIRA antigen-specificity platform. Breadth was defined as the fraction of unique TCRs that were SARS-CoV-2-associated. Depth was defined as the fraction of total T cells that were SARS-CoV-2-associated. Using the MIRA data, each spike-specific TCR was assigned both to the spike region to which the TCR was reactive and to a CD4 or CD8 class. Log10-transformed breadth and depth values were compared by one-way ANOVA with Sidak's multiple comparisons tests. Drawn from immuneACCESS, this table holds only the in-frame rearrangements with V and J called that TCRdb kept. Clones are partly lost; checked studies trace under half to an unresolved V gene and leave the rest unexplained. That table supplies the V and J calls and clone size; D and trimming were determined from the DNA. The table for this sample lists under 50,000 clones; about nine tenths of them were counted only once. The ten top clones hold under 5.5% of the sample.

To note about this clone: The antigen this receptor binds is unknown. Base qualities are not provided; no much larger clone lies one nucleotide away.

Here the chain combines TRBV19 and TRBJ2-1; 11 central nucleotides agree with TRBD1. The source was peripheral blood, collected 28 days after the second AZD1222 dose. The TCR was taken from an adult who received the AZD1222 COVID-19 vaccine. Read as DNA, the sequence is TGTGCCAGTATTGGCGGGACAGGGGGCTCCTACAATGAGCAGTTCTTC. Its protein product is CASIGGTGGSYNEQFF.